A selection of T cell receptor beta chains follows, all from one sample in a study of blood T cells in healthy people across ages. TCRdb independently ran MiXCR on the 5' RACE reads; one entry per CDR3 protein. The table lists roughly 1.6 million distinct CDR3 sequences, 30% to 35% of them singletons. Sequencing used blood. Receptors were obtained from a woman younger than 45 in good health. Each CDR3 is given with its conserved first and last residue.

J gene	V gene	CDR3 length	CDR3 protein
TRBJ2-5	TRBV20-1	12	CSASKWAETQYF
TRBJ2-1	TRBV15	14	CATRGLAGDNEQFF
TRBJ1-4	TRBV29-1	13	CSARPGVAEKLFF
TRBJ2-2	TRBV9	16	CASSVGGTLNTGELFF
TRBJ2-1	TRBV5-1	15	CASSLTGSFYNEQFF
TRBJ2-1	TRBV20-1	16	CSSNLGGYGPYNEQFF
TRBJ2-7	TRBV11-2	13	CASTMTGFYEQYF
TRBJ2-1	TRBV5-8	16	CASSDPPSGRKDEQFF
TRBJ2-7	TRBV6-1	14	CASIPGQGYYEQYF
TRBJ2-7	TRBV5-1	15	CASSLGPRVGYEQYF
TRBJ1-5	TRBV5-1	16	CASSPSGQGSNQPQHF
TRBJ2-7	TRBV28	22	CASSNKWPSPKLQQGKSYEQYF
TRBJ2-1	TRBV9	15	CASNLGMGQDNEQFF
TRBJ2-7	TRBV27	14	CASKTGQGDYEQYF
TRBJ2-7	TRBV7-9	16	CASSQGDRGFVDEQYF
TRBJ2-7	TRBV5-1	19	CASSLDGGRTSGIGYEQYF
TRBJ1-5	TRBV10-1	14	CASSEYRGNQPQHF